This is a list of T cell receptor beta chains from one sample in a study of blood T cell repertoires in COVID-19. The method was immunoSEQ multiplex PCR; TCRdb's version includes in-frame clones alone and lacks a portion of them. The table lists about 33,000 clones, roughly nine tenths of them singletons. Sequences were obtained from peripheral blood. The receptors derive from a human donor with active COVID-19. The donor label of this sample is uncertain. CDR3s leave out the opening cysteine and the closing phenylalanine or tryptophan.

V gene	CDR3 protein
TRBV11-3	ASSEGLALEQF
TRBV21-1	ARLEDDTGELF
TRBV7-2	ASSLGTGGPPLH
TRBV7-3	ASSPNGRGDPREKLF
TRBV11-2	ASSYQRNNEQF
TRBV9	ASSARDRLQETQY
TRBV29-1	SVEAGGHEQY
TRBV4-1	ASSQLAGARGDTQY
TRBV6-2/TRBV6-3	ASSYPESGQGYEQY
TRBV30	AWSVQASNQPQH
TRBV6-5	ASSRPGVPNYGYT
TRBV9	ASSVGPGENTDTQY
TRBV10-3	AISPLGGAVSTGELF
TRBV7-8	ASRQRSGNTIY
TRBV7-2	ASSPKVQDIPYEQY
TRBV2	ASSEVRTARRNTDTQY
TRBV5-1	ASSLRGPRGEKLF
TRBV5-1	ASSYRGPRETQY
TRBV5-1	ASSLSQSTDTQY
TRBV5-1	ASSLGGSGQETQY
TRBV6-1	ASSVQPGQGYTGELF
TRBV28	ASSFSLRGWTGNTIY
TRBV27	ASSLSVSAYEQY
TRBV18	ASSPAGADTGELF
TRBV19	ASSPRGGRISYEQY
TRBV12-5	ASAEPRGSYEQY
TRBV27	ASSSRDSLGDEQF
TRBV21-1	ASSAPRRLTLDEQY
TRBV6-1	ASSEGPAIANYGYT
TRBV6-2/TRBV6-3	ASSPLGAAGNTEAF
TRBV9	ASSSRDRDGYT
TRBV3-1/TRBV3-2	ASSQDPRDRFYNSPLH
TRBV5-1	ASSQNTGELF
TRBV27	ASSPSTPSNTGELF
TRBV5-5	ASSSSGGAGGELF
TRBV7-2	ASSRTSGRADTQY
TRBV18	ASSPPSNEQF
TRBV7-9	ASSLGGTGASGANVLT
TRBV28	ASTWGGGYGYT
TRBV7-8	ASSRETTNEKLF
TRBV10-1	ASSRDTSYEQY
TRBV7-9	ASSSSSGGARNEQF
TRBV9	ASSGQNYEQY
TRBV5-4	ASSSGQALATNEKLF
TRBV23-1	ASSQFAGGAISNQPQH
TRBV11-2	ASSRQPRYSNQPQH
TRBV5-1	ASSLETGGRRDTQY
TRBV10-3	AITGGPGGELF
TRBV18	ASSPSLGLADNEQF
TRBV5-1	ASSRTGPYEQY
TRBV28	AIAGGSRDPLF